The 15 T cell receptor beta chains below were found in one sample sequenced in a study of cytomegalovirus exposure and HLA in healthy donors. With 60 Vbeta and 13 Jbeta primers, the PCR was carried out. Using immunoSEQ multiplex PCR, the repertoire was profiled, and TCRdb retains in-frame clones only, with some absent. The sample yields some 100,000 clones, around three quarters seen once. Sequencing was done on a sample of PBMCs. The receptor set was obtained from a female donor in good health and CMV-seropositive.

The V and J genes are TRBV11-2 and TRBJ1-3; weak D call: TRBD1 (6 bases). The V end was cut by 0 bases, the J end by 8 bases, with 17 bases between. This CDR3 is built from 16 residues. The V gene's germline CDR1 is SGHAT and CDR2 FQNNGV. The CDR3 region has the DNA TGTGCCAGCAGCTTAGATCGAGGACAGATTTCGGACACCATATATTTT. Its translation: CASSLDRGQISDTIYF.

J is TRBJ2-1 and V is TRBV6-1; TRBD2 matches 7 bases. J lost 1 base, V lost 0 bases, and 3 bases had no gene match. This CDR3 has 16 amino acids. Germline lookup yields CDR1 MNHNS and CDR2 SASEGT. CDR3 sequence (DNA): TGTGCCAGCAGTGAAGCCCCAGCGGGGTCCTACAATGAGCAGTTCTTC. Amino acids: CASSEAPAGSYNEQFF.

The rearrangement joins TRBV4-3 to TRBJ2-7, with 11 bases lining up with TRBD1. The CDR3 consists of 15 residues. Germline-derived CDR1 and CDR2 are LGHNA and YSLEER. J was trimmed by 5 bases and V by 5 bases; bases with no gene match: 8. The CDR3 region is CASSESGTGGDEQYF. In nucleotides, the CDR3 is TGCGCCAGCAGCGAAAGCGGGACAGGGGGGGACGAGCAGTACTTC.

V and J are TRBV29-1 and TRBJ1-5, with a possible D match to TRBD1 (6 bases). CDR3 length: 12 amino acids. Germline V gene lookup returns CDR1 SQVTM and CDR2 ANQGSEA. V was shortened by 7 bases and J by 2 bases, with 9 bases between the two germline ends. CDR3 amino acids: CSARQGNQPQHF. In DNA form, the CDR3 reads TGCAGCGCGAGACAGGGCAATCAGCCCCAGCATTTT. The entire variable domain, with the rest obtained from reference TRBV29-1 and TRBJ1-5, is as follows: SAVISQKPSRDICQRGTSLTIQCQVDSQVTMMFWYRQQPGQSLTLIATANQGSEATYESGFVIDKFPISRPNLTFSTLTVSNMSPEDSSIYLCSARQGNQPQHFGDGTRLSIL.

Note on this clone: The junction does not match germline at one end; this may be a read error. The chain couples TRBV7-9 to TRBJ2-3; the match to TRBD2 covers 7 bases. Germline lookup yields CDR1 SEHNR and CDR2 FQNEAQ (reference sequence). The CDR3 spans 15 residues. CDR3 region: CSSSFRGRAPDTQYF. CDR3 coding DNA: TGTTCCAGCAGCTTTCGAGGGAGGGCCCCAGATACGCAGTATTTT.

This rearrangement joins TRBV2 to TRBJ2-6; D remains unclear. V lost 1 base and J lost 2, with 6 bases in between. This CDR3 has 15 residues. In germline, CDR1 is SNHLY, CDR2 FYNNEI. The CDR3 reads CASSEGAPGANVLTF. The CDR3 DNA follows: TGTGCCAGCAGTGAAGGGGCCCCTGGGGCCAACGTCCTGACTTTC.

The rearrangement uses TRBV7-2 and TRBJ2-2; 11 bases agree with TRBD1. Trimming removed 10 bases from V and 2 bases from J; junction bases left unmatched: 9. CDR1 and CDR2 (germline): SGHTA, FQGNSA. There are 16 residues in the CDR3. The CDR3 spells CANPGQGGRNTGELFF. DNA for the CDR3: TGTGCCAACCCGGGACAGGGGGGTAGAAACACCGGGGAGCTGTTTTTT.

Turning to this clone: Mismatch with germline at one junction end may stem from a read error. The rearrangement joins TRBV6-5 to TRBJ2-6; tentative D call: TRBD1 (5 bases). CDR3 size: 15 residues. In germline, CDR1 is MNHEY, CDR2 SVGAGI. The CDR3 sequence: CASTIGRPGANGLTF. The CDR3 DNA is TGTGCCAGCACCATAGGACGGCCTGGGGCCAACGGCCTGACTTTC.

The chain combines TRBV5-8 with TRBJ1-1, with D unresolved. Trimming took off 0 bases at V and 0 bases at J, with 3 bases between the two ends. The germline V gene has CDR1 SGHTS and CDR2 YDEGEE. CDR3 length: 13 amino acids. The CDR3 DNA follows: TGTGCCAGCAGCTTGGATATGAACACTGAAGCTTTCTTT. Translating it yields CASSLDMNTEAFF.

The gene calls are TRBV5-1 and TRBJ2-7, with 9 bases lining up with TRBD1. Unmatched junction bases numbered 10, after V lost 3 bases and J lost 3 bases. Germline-derived CDR1 and CDR2 are SGHRS and YFSETQ. The CDR3 sequence is 16 residues long. CDR3 in DNA: TGCGCCAGCAGCTCGGCCCCGGGACAGGGAATCTACGAGCAGTACTTC. This sequence encodes CASSSAPGQGIYEQYF.

The V and J genes are TRBV29-1 and TRBJ1-1; D gene ambiguous. The CDR3 loop spans 11 amino acids. Trimming took 2 bases from V and 11 from J, leaving 12 bases between them. Germline lookup yields CDR1 SQVTM and CDR2 ANQGSEA. The CDR3: CSVEKRARAFF. CDR3 sequence (DNA): TGCAGCGTTGAAAAGCGGGCGCGGGCTTTCTTT.

The J gene is TRBJ1-5, the V gene TRBV19; 7 bases map to TRBD1. The CDR3 totals 14 residues. The germline V gene has CDR1 LNHDA and CDR2 SQIVND (reference sequence). V lost 6 bases and J lost 0; bases outside the gene matches: 2. The CDR3 DNA is TGTGCCAGTAGGGACAGGAATAGCAATCAGCCCCAGCATTTT. As protein: CASRDRNSNQPQHF. The full variable domain, its missing parts supplied by reference TRBV19 and TRBJ1-5, is DGGITQSPKYLFRKEGQNVTLSCEQNLNHDAMYWYRQDPGQGLRLIYYSQIVNDFQKGDIAEGYSVSREKKESFPLTVTSAQKNPTAFYLCASRDRNSNQPQHFGDGTRLSIL.

The chain links TRBV19 to TRBJ2-5, with TRBD1 identical over 8 bases. The assigned J gene may be wrong: the sequence end matches TRBJ2-7 better. This CDR3 is 15 amino acids long. Germline lookup yields CDR1 LNHDA and CDR2 SQIVND (reference sequence). Here the CDR3 reads CASSTGTGWAYEQYF. The DNA of the CDR3 is TGTGCCAGTAGTACAGGGACAGGCTGGGCCTACGAGCAGTACTTC.

This clone showed up just a few times. The chain links TRBV7-2 to TRBJ1-6; 8 bases map to TRBD1. V was clipped by 3 bases and J by 7 bases; unmatched bases: 2. Germline CDR1 and CDR2: SGHTA and FQGNSA. The CDR3 sequence is 14 residues long. DNA of the CDR3: TGTGCCAGCAGCTTCGGACAGGGCAATTCACCCCTCCACTTT. Amino acids: CASSFGQGNSPLHF.

The chain links TRBV27 to TRBJ1-5; no reliable D call. Between the trimmed V and J ends, which lost 5 bases and 1 base, there was a span of 6 bases. The CDR3 runs 13 residues. The germline CDR1 and CDR2 sequences are MNHEY and SMNVEV (reference sequence). CDR3 in DNA: TGTGCCAGCAGTCCCATCAGCAATCAGCCCCAGCATTTT. Translating gives CASSPISNQPQHF.